The rows below give T cell receptor beta chains drawn from one sample of a study of T-cell memory formation after mild COVID-19. TCRdb re-called the 5' RACE reads with MiXCR, one entry per CDR3 protein. The table has around 100,000 distinct CDR3 sequences, over 8.5% seen once. Sequencing was performed on PBMCs or a T cell subset sorted from them (not recorded which). The receptor set was obtained from a man between 18 and 29 years old who had mild COVID-19 (a few samples of this study predate the infection). Cell type and time point are not known. Both conserved end residues are part of each CDR3. D genes are given only for firm matches. Size values are once, few and many counts, or a class for expanded clones, and some rows have none.

clone_size,v_call,d_call,j_call,cdr3_aa,cdr3_nt
few,TRBV3-1,TRBD2,TRBJ2-2,CASGRTTSGDSNTGELFF,TGTGCCAGCGGCAGAACTACTAGCGGGGATTCGAACACCGGGGAGCTGTTTTTT
.,TRBV11-2,.,TRBJ2-1,CASSLMAGRYNEQFF,TGTGCCAGCAGCTTAATGGCAGGGAGGTACAATGAGCAGTTCTTC
few,TRBV6-2/TRBV6-3,TRBD2,TRBJ2-5,CASSYGTTQRETQYF,TGTGCCAGCAGTTACGGGACTACTCAGAGGGAGACCCAGTACTTC
.,TRBV12-3/TRBV12-4,.,TRBJ2-1,CASSLGLPYNEQFF,TGTGCCAGCAGTTTAGGTCTCCCCTACAATGAGCAGTTCTTC
many,TRBV20-1,.,TRBJ2-6,CSAETSAIVSGANVLTF,TGCAGTGCCGAAACCTCAGCGATCGTCTCTGGGGCCAACGTCCTGACTTTC
few,TRBV27,.,TRBJ1-2,CASSLSAGLDYGYTF,TGTGCCAGCAGTTTATCGGCAGGCCTAGACTATGGCTACACCTTC
few,TRBV12-3/TRBV12-4,.,TRBJ1-1,CASSLWGYDAFF,TGTGCCAGCAGTTTATGGGGGTACGATGCTTTCTTT
few,TRBV18,.,TRBJ2-5,CASSPEQGQETQYF,TGTGCCAGCTCACCCGAACAGGGCCAAGAGACCCAGTACTTC
few,TRBV29-1,.,TRBJ2-7,CSVAGPAVGVEQYF,TGCAGCGTTGCGGGGCCAGCGGTAGGGGTGGAGCAGTACTTC
few,TRBV7-3,TRBD2,TRBJ2-1,CASSHSGGGDEQFF,TGTGCCAGCAGCCATAGCGGGGGAGGAGATGAGCAGTTCTTC
.,TRBV12-3/TRBV12-4,TRBD2,TRBJ2-3,CASSPSGGASRADTQYF,TGTGCCAGCAGTCCCAGCGGGGGGGCTAGTAGGGCAGATACGCAGTATTTT
few,TRBV10-2,.,TRBJ2-1,CATQGPEQFF,TGCGCCACCCAGGGGCCTGAGCAGTTCTTC
.,TRBV10-3,.,TRBJ2-1,CAITKDTMHNEQFF,TGTGCCATCACCAAGGACACGATGCACAATGAGCAGTTCTTC
.,TRBV4-1,.,TRBJ2-5,CASSQGKGQTQYF,TGCGCCAGCAGCCAAGGGAAAGGGCAGACCCAGTACTTC
.,TRBV7-6,TRBD1,TRBJ1-1,CASSLRTFGTANTEAFF,TGTGCCAGCAGCTTACGGACTTTTGGGACAGCTAACACTGAAGCTTTCTTT
few,TRBV7-8,TRBD2,TRBJ2-3,CASSLATSGVTDTQYF,TGTGCCAGCAGCTTAGCAACTAGCGGAGTCACAGATACGCAGTATTTT
.,TRBV7-9,.,TRBJ1-2,CASSLELGDYGYTF,TGTGCCAGCAGCTTAGAATTAGGGGACTATGGCTACACCTTC
.,TRBV6-2/TRBV6-3,TRBD1,TRBJ2-1,CASSTPTGANEQFF,TGTGCCAGCAGTACTCCGACAGGGGCCAATGAGCAGTTCTTC
.,TRBV9,TRBD2,TRBJ2-5,CASSSGGDVQTQYF,TGTGCCAGCAGCTCCGGGGGGGATGTACAGACCCAGTACTTC
.,TRBV7-6,.,TRBJ2-1,CASSSTHSPYNEQFF,TGTGCCAGCAGCTCAACTCATTCCCCCTACAATGAGCAGTTCTTC
few,TRBV7-9,.,TRBJ1-1,CASSNTWGTGEAFF,TGTGCCAGCAGCAACACCTGGGGAACAGGTGAAGCTTTCTTT
few,TRBV7-9,TRBD2,TRBJ2-3,CASSPSGGITDTQYF,TGTGCCAGCAGCCCTAGCGGGGGGATCACAGATACGCAGTATTTT
.,TRBV27,.,TRBJ2-3,CASSLRTPDTDTQYF,TGTGCCAGCAGTTTAAGGACTCCTGACACAGATACGCAGTATTTT
.,TRBV15,TRBD1,TRBJ2-2,CATSDRSGGELFF,TGTGCCACCTCGGACAGGTCGGGCGGGGAGCTGTTTTTT
few,TRBV12-3/TRBV12-4,.,TRBJ2-3,CASRGGLSDTQYF,TGTGCCAGCAGGGGGGGATTATCGGATACGCAGTATTTT
.,TRBV6-2/TRBV6-3,TRBD2,TRBJ2-1,CASGGGAVFEQFF,TGTGCCAGCGGCGGGGGGGCCGTTTTTGAGCAGTTCTTC
few,TRBV6-5,TRBD1,TRBJ2-1,CASRRDRLSYNEQFF,TGTGCCAGCAGGAGGGACAGACTCTCCTACAATGAGCAGTTCTTC
.,TRBV5-1,.,TRBJ2-3,CASSLVGPSTDTQYF,TGCGCCAGCAGCTTAGTTGGACCCAGCACAGATACGCAGTATTTT
many,TRBV5-5,.,TRBJ2-7,CASSFSGSYEQYF,TGTGCCAGCAGCTTTTCAGGATCCTACGAGCAGTACTTC
many,TRBV6-2/TRBV6-3,TRBD2,TRBJ2-1,CASSYLTSGGRNEYNEQFF,TGTGCCAGCAGTTACCTGACTAGCGGGGGCCGGAATGAGTACAATGAGCAGTTCTTC
.,TRBV21-1,.,TRBJ2-4,CASSKSPGLAKNIQYF,TGTGCCAGCAGCAAATCTCCGGGACTAGCCAAAAACATTCAGTACTTC
.,TRBV3-1,.,TRBJ1-1,CASSQGARGFTEAFF,TGTGCCAGCAGCCAAGGGGCCAGGGGCTTCACTGAAGCTTTCTTT
few,TRBV11-2,.,TRBJ1-2,CASSLRSSNYGYTF,TGTGCCAGCAGCTTGAGGTCAAGTAACTATGGCTACACCTTC
.,TRBV5-5,.,TRBJ1-2,CASSLGLHILYGYTF,TGTGCCAGCAGCTTGGGACTACATATTTTATATGGCTACACCTTC
.,TRBV5-1,.,TRBJ1-1,CASSLMRGPNTEAFF,TGCGCCAGCAGCCTAATGCGGGGACCGAACACTGAAGCTTTCTTT
.,TRBV5-4,TRBD2,TRBJ2-3,CASSSPGVAGVLGSTDTQYF,TGTGCCAGCAGCTCGCCGGGGGTAGCGGGGGTCCTCGGTTCCACAGATACGCAGTATTTT
few,TRBV4-3,TRBD1,TRBJ1-2,CASSQDGTGTGADYGYTF,TGCGCCAGCAGCCAAGATGGGACCGGGACAGGGGCGGACTATGGCTACACCTTC
few,TRBV5-1,TRBD1,TRBJ1-3,CASSAGQGLEAGNTIYF,TGCGCCAGCAGCGCCGGACAGGGATTGGAGGCTGGAAACACCATATATTTT
few,TRBV4-3,.,TRBJ1-3,CASSQDRWVTGNTIYF,TGCGCCAGCAGCCAAGATCGTTGGGTTACTGGAAACACCATATATTTT
many,TRBV7-2,.,TRBJ2-1,CASGTLGLSSYNEQFF,TGTGCCTCCGGTACCTTGGGCCTGAGCTCCTACAATGAGCAGTTCTTC
.,TRBV4-1,.,TRBJ2-1,CASSGRQESYNEQFF,TGCGCCAGCAGCGGACGACAGGAGTCCTACAATGAGCAGTTCTTC
.,TRBV27,.,TRBJ2-3,CASRGITDTQYF,TGTGCCAGCAGGGGTATCACAGATACGCAGTATTTT
few,TRBV5-1,TRBD2,TRBJ2-7,CASSLGTSIEQYF,TGCGCCAGCAGCCTAGGGACTAGTATCGAGCAGTACTTC
medium-sized,TRBV5-5,TRBD2,TRBJ2-1,CASSFLSGGINEQFF,TGTGCCAGCAGCTTTCTTAGCGGGGGGATCAATGAGCAGTTCTTC
few,TRBV6-1,TRBD1,TRBJ1-5,CASSEGTVLNQPQHF,TGTGCCAGCAGTGAGGGGACAGTCCTCAATCAGCCCCAGCATTTT
.,TRBV7-9,.,TRBJ2-5,CASSLRQGGWGQETQYF,TGTGCCAGCAGCTTACGCCAGGGCGGTTGGGGCCAAGAGACCCAGTACTTC
few,TRBV5-1,.,TRBJ1-4,CASSPLGGREKLFF,TGCGCCAGCAGCCCCCTCGGGGGGAGGGAAAAACTGTTTTTT
many,TRBV4-3,TRBD1,TRBJ2-7,CASSQTGDGSYEQYF,TGCGCCAGCAGCCAAACAGGGGACGGCTCCTACGAGCAGTACTTC